This T cell receptor beta chain was captured by sequencing in a study of identical twins. Many counts were recorded for this clonotype. TCRdb used MiXCR to reprocess the 5' RACE reads, holding one entry per CDR3 protein. The repertoire consists of 450,000 to 650,000 distinct CDR3 sequences, with over 8.5% occurring once and the leading ten covering roughly 3.2%. Germline V CDR1 and CDR2: SGHVS, FQNEAQ. This CDR3 has 14 amino acids. V lost 7 bases to trimming and J lost 5 bases, with 17 bases between them. These data also featured in a second study, about yellow fever vaccine responses in identical twins.

This clonotype originated in a woman between 18 and 29 years old in good health. The sequenced sample was PBMCs. The V call is TRBV7-8, the J call TRBJ2-5; D remains unclear. Written as DNA, the CDR3 is TGTGCCAGCACCGAACAGCCGGCGGATGAGACCCAGTACTTC. Its protein is CASTEQPADETQYF. The full variable domain, rest sourced from reference TRBV7-8 and TRBJ2-5, is GAGVSQSPRYKVAKRGQDVALRCDPISGHVSLFWYQQALGQGPEFLTYFQNEAQLDKSGLPSDRFFAERPEGSVSTLKIQRTQQEDSAVYLCASTEQPADETQYFGPGTRLLVL.